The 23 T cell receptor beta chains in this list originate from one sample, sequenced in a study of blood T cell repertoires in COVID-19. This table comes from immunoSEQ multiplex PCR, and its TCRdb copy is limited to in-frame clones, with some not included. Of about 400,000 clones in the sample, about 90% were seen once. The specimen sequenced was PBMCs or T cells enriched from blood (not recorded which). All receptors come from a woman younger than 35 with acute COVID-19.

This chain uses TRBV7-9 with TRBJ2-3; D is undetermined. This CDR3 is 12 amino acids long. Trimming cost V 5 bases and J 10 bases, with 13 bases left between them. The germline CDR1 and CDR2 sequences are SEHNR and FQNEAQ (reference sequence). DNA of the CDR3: TGTGCCAGCAGCCAAGGAGAGGCAGCGCAGTATTTT. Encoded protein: CASSQGEAAQYF. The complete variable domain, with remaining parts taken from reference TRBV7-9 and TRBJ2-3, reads DTGVSQNPRHKITKRGQNVTFRCDPISEHNRLYWYRQTLGQGPEFLTYFQNEAQLEKSRLLSDRFSAERPKGSFSTLEIQRTEQGDSAMYLCASSQGEAAQYFGPGTRLTVL.

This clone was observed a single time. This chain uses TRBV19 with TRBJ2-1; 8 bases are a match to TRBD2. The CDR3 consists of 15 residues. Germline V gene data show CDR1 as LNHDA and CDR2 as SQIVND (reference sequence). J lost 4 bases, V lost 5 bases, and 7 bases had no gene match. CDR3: CASSPSGGKYNEQFF. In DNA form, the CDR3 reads TGTGCCAGTAGTCCCTCGGGAGGGAAGTACAATGAGCAGTTCTTC.

This CDR3 is CASSLRTGGRPEAFF. DNA for the CDR3: TGTGCCAGCAGCTTAAGGACAGGGGGGCGCCCTGAAGCTTTCTTT. This chain joins TRBV7-9 and TRBJ1-1; the match to TRBD1 covers 10 bases. V shed 2 bases, J shed 6 bases, and the junction held 6 bases outside the gene matches. This CDR3 contains 15 residues. Germline V gene sequence: CDR1 SEHNR, CDR2 FQNEAQ (reference sequence).

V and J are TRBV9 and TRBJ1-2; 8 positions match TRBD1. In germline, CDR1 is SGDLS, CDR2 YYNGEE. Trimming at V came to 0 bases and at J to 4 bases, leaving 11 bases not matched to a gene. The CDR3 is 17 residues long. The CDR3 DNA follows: TGTGCCAGCAGCGTAGGGACAGGGAAAAAAAGTTCCTATGGCTACACCTTC. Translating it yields CASSVGTGKKSSYGYTF.

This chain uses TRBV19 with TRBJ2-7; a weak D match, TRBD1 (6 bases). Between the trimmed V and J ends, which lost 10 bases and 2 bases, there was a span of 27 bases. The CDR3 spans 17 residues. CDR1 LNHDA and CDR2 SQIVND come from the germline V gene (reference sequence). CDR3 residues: CATNTGTYGTPTYEQYF. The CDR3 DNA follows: TGTGCCACCAATACGGGAACATACGGGACACCTACCTACGAGCAGTACTTC.

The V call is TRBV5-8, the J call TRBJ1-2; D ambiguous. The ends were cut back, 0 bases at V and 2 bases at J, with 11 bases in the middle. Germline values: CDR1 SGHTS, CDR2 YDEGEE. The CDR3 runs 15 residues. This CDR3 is CASSLDPQTNYGYTF. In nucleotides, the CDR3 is TGTGCCAGCAGCTTGGATCCACAAACAAACTATGGCTACACCTTC. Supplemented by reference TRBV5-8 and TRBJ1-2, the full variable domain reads EAGVTQSPTHLIKTRGQQATLRCSPISGHTSVYWYQQALGLGLQFLLWYDEGEERNRGNFPPRFSGRQFPNYSSELNVNALELEDSALYLCASSLDPQTNYGYTFGSGTRLTVV.

CDR3: CASSYSGHRNEKLFF. Here the CDR3 DNA reads TGTGCCAGCAGTTACTCGGGACACCGGAATGAAAAACTGTTTTTT. The chain combines TRBV6-5 with TRBJ1-4, with D tentatively TRBD1 (6 bases). The CDR3 loop spans 15 amino acids. CDR1 is MNHEY and CDR2 is SVGAGI in the germline V gene. Trimming shortened V by 0 bases and J by 5 bases, and 10 bases separated the two germline ends.

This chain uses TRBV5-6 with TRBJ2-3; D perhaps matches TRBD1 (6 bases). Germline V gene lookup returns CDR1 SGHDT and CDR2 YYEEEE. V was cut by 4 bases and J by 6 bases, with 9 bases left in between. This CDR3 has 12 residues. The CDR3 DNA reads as TGTGCCAGCAGCCCAGGGGTGGATACGCAGTATTTT. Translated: CASSPGVDTQYF.

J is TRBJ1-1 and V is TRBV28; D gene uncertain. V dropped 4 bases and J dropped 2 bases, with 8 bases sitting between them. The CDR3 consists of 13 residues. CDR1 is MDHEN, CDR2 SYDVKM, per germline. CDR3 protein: CASSSQTNTEAFF. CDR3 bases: TGTGCCAGCAGTTCCCAGACAAACACTGAAGCTTTCTTT.

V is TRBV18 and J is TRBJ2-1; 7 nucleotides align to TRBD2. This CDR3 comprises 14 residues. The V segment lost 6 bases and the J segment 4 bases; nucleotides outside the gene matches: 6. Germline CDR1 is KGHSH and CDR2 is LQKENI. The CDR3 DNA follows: TGTGCCAGCTCTCTAGCGGATAGATACAATGAGCAGTTCTTC. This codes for CASSLADRYNEQFF. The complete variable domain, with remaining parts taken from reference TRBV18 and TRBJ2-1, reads NAGVMQNPRHLVRRRGQEARLRCSPMKGHSHVYWYRQLPEEGLKFMVYLQKENIIDESGMPKERFSAEFPKEGPSILRIQQVVRGDSAAYFCASSLADRYNEQFFGPGTRLTVL.

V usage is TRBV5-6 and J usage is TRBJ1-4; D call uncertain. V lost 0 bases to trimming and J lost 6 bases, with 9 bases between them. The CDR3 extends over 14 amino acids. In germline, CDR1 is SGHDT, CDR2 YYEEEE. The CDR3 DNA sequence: TGTGCCAGCAGCTTGGGGCCCGGGTATGAAAAACTGTTTTTT. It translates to CASSLGPGYEKLFF. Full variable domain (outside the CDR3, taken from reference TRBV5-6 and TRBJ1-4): DAGVTQSPTHLIKTRGQQVTLRCSPKSGHDTVSWYQQALGQGPQFIFQYYEEEERQRGNFPDRFSGHQFPNYSSELNVNALLLGDSALYLCASSLGPGYEKLFFGSGTQLSVL.

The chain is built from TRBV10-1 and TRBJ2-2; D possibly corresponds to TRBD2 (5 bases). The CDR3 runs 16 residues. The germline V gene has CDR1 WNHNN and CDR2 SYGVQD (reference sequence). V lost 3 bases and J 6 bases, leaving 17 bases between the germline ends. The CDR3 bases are TGCGCCAGCAGTGATTTAACCGCTGAGGGAGCCGGGGAGCTGTTTTTT. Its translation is CASSDLTAEGAGELFF.

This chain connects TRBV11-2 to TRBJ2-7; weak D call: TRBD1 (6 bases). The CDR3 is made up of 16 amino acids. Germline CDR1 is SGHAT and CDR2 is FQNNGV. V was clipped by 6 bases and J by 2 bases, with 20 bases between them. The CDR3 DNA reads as TGTGCCAGCAGGTCATGGACCACAGGGTACCCCTACGAGCAGTACTTC. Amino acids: CASRSWTTGYPYEQYF.

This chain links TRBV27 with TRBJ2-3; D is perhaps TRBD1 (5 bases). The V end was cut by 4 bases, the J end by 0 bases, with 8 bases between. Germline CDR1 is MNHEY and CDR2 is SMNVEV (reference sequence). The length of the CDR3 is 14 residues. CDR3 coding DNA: TGTGCCAGCAGTTCTACAGGCAGCACAGATACGCAGTATTTT. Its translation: CASSSTGSTDTQYF.

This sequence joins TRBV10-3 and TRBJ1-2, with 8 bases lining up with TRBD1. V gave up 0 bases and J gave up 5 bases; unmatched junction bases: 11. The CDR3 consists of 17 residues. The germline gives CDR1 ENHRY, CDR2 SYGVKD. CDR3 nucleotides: TGTGCCATCAGTGAGTCTATCGACCGGACAGGGACTTATGGCTACACCTTC. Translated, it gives CAISESIDRTGTYGYTF.

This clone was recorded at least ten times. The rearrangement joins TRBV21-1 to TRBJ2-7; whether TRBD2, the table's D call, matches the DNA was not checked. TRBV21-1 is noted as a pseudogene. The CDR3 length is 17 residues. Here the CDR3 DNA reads TGTGCCAGCAGCAAAGTACGCCTAGCGGGAGACTCCTACGAGCAGTACTTC. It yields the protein CASSKVRLAGDSYEQYF.

The CDR3 protein is CASSLDQGWTEAFF. The CDR3, as DNA: TGTGCCAGCAGCTTAGACCAGGGTTGGACTGAAGCTTTCTTT. The chain joins TRBV11-2 to TRBJ1-1, with TRBD1 as a possible D gene (5 bases). The length of the CDR3 is 14 residues. V dropped 0 bases and J dropped 5 bases, with 10 bases sitting between them. Germline assignment: CDR1 SGHAT and CDR2 FQNNGV.

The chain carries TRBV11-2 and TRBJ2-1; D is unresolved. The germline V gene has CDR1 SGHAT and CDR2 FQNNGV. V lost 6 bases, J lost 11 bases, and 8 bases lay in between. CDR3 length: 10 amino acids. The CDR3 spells CASSGRKQFF. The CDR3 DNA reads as TGTGCCAGCAGTGGCAGGAAGCAGTTCTTC.

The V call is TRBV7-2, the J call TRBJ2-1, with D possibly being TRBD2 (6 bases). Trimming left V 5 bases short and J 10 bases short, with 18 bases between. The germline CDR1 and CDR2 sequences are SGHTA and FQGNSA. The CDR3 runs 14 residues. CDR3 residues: CASSPRTGVEEQFF. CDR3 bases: TGTGCCAGCAGCCCACGGACGGGGGTGGAGGAGCAGTTCTTC. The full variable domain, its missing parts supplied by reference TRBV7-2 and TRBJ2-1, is GAGVSQSPSNKVTEKGKDVELRCDPISGHTALYWYRQSLGQGLEFLIYFQGNSAPDKSGLPSDRFSAERTGGSVSTLTIQRTQQEDSAVYLCASSPRTGVEEQFFGPGTRLTVL.

The chain's CDR3 is CASGSMGQREDTGELFF. The CDR3, as DNA: TGTGCTAGTGGTTCCATGGGCCAGCGGGAAGACACCGGGGAGCTGTTTTTT. The chain recombines TRBV12-5 with TRBJ2-2, with 7 bases matching TRBD2. The CDR3 sequence is 17 residues long. The ends lost 4 bases at V and 3 bases at J; junction bases unmatched: 11. The germline V gene has CDR1 LGHNT and CDR2 FRNRAP.

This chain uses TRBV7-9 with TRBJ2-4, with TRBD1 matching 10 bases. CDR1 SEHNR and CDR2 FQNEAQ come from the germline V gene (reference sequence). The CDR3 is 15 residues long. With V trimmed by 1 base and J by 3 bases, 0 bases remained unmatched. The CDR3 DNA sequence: TGTGCCAGCAGCTTAGGGACAGGGGGCAAAAACATTCAGTACTTC. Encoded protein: CASSLGTGGKNIQYF.

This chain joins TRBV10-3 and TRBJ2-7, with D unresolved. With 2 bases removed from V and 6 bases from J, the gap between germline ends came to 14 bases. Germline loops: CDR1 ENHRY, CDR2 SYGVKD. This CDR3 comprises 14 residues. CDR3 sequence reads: CAISEPPSHIEQYF. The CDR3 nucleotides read TGTGCCATCAGTGAGCCACCGTCCCACATCGAGCAGTACTTC.

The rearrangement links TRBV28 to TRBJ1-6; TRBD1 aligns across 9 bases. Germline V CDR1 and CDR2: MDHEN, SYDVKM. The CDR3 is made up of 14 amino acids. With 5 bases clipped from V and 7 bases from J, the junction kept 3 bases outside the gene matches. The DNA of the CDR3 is TGTGCCAGCAGTACCGGGACAGGGAATTCACCCCTCCACTTT. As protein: CASSTGTGNSPLHF.